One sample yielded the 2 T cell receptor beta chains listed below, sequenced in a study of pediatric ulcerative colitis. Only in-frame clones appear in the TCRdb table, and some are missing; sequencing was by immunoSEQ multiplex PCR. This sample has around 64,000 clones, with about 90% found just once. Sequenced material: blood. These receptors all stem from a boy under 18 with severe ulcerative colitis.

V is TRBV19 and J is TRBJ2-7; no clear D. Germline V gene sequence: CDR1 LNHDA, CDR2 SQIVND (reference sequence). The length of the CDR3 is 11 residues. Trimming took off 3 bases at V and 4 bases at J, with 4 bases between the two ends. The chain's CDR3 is CASSIGYEQYF. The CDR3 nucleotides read TGTGCCAGTAGTATTGGGTACGAGCAGTACTTC.

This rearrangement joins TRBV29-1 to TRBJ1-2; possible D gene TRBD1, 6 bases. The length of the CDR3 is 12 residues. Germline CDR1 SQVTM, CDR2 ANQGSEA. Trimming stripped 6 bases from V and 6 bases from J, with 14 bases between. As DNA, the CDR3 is TGCAGCGTACACAGGGAGGGCGATGGCTACACCTTC. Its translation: CSVHREGDGYTF.